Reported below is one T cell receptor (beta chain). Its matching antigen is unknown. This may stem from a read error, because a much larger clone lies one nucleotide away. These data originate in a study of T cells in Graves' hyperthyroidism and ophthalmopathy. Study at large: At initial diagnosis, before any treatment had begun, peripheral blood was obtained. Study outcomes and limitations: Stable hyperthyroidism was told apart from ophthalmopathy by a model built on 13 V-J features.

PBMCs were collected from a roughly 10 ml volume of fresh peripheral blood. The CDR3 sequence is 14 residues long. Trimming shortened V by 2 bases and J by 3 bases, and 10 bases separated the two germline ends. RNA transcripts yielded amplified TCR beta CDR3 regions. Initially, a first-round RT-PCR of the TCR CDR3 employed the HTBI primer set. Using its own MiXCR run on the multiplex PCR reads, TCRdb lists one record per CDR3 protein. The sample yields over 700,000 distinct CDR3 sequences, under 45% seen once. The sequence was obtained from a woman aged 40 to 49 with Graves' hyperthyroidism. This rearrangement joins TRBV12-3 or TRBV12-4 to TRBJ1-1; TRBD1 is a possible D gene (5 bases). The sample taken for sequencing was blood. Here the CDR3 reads CASSLWGVDTEAFF. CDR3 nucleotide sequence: TGTGCCAGCAGTTTATGGGGGGTGGACACTGAAGCTTTCTTT.